This T cell receptor beta chain is drawn from a study of T cells in Graves' hyperthyroidism and ophthalmopathy. General observations from the study: Ophthalmopathy, as predicted by the model, came a median approximately 6.5 months after the prediction.

As regards this clonotype: Its cognate antigen is unknown.

Criteria for exclusion of patients were uncontrolled infection, other autoimmune disease, pregnancy or lactation. Clinicians diagnosed patients from clinical symptoms, serum thyroxine and TRAb, thyroid ultrasound and orbital computed tomography. Germline V CDR1 and CDR2: SGHDT, YYEEEE. The ends were cut back, 3 bases at V and 5 bases at J, with 14 bases in the middle. This CDR3 contains 14 residues. RNA transcripts gave rise to amplified TCR beta CDR3 regions. The HTBI primer set was used in a first-round RT-PCR of the TCR CDR3. MiXCR, applied by TCRdb to the multiplex PCR reads, yields one record per CDR3 protein. The sample shows hundreds of thousands of distinct CDR3 sequences, over 35% of them seen only once.

The sample consisted of blood. The rearrangement joins TRBV5-6 to TRBJ1-1; no clear D. This receptor was taken from a man in his late teens or twenties with Graves' hyperthyroidism. The DNA of the CDR3 is TGTGCCAGCAGCTCCCCTGGCGCGGGAACTGAAGCTTTCTTT. Its protein is CASSSPGAGTEAFF.